Listed here is a single T cell receptor beta chain. This entry comes from a study of blood T cell repertoires in COVID-19. Study-level background: Spain, Italy and the United States supplied samples that represented acute and convalescent COVID-19.

Assay: immunoSEQ multiplex PCR; the TCRdb copy retains only in-frame clones and omits some. The data hold under 350,000 clones, with more than 85% observed a single time. This clonotype was sampled from a man between 18 and 29 years old with active or convalescent COVID-19. Sequenced sample: peripheral blood.

DNA for the CDR3: TGCGCCAGCAGCTTGGGACAGGGCGATGAGACCCAGTACTTC. Translation gives CASSLGQGDETQYF. This chain uses TRBV5-1 with TRBJ2-5; 7 positions match TRBD1. Per the germline V gene, CDR1 is SGHRS and CDR2 is YFSETQ. The CDR3 spans 14 residues. V lost 0 bases to trimming and J lost 5 bases; unmatched junction nucleotides: 4.